The clone carrying this TCR beta chain was counted a single time. What it binds is unknown. The data stem from a study of cytomegalovirus exposure and HLA in healthy donors. Across the study: Among 150 million to 200 million T cells, an earlier analysis found about 100 million unique TCR beta sequences. Study-wide points: Researchers catalogued approximately 160 TCR beta chains as cytomegalovirus-associated. Through in vitro validation, three CMV-associated chains were shown to be specific for CMV antigens.

The CDR3 consists of 11 residues. Germline V lookup: CDR1 DFQATT, CDR2 SNEGSKA (reference sequence). Germline trimming cut 5 bases from V and 4 bases from J; bases unmatched to any gene: 1. Primers for the PCR totalled 60 Vbeta and 13 Jbeta. The table came from immunoSEQ multiplex PCR; TCRdb's copy has only in-frame clones and leaves some out. Found here are approximately 74,000 clones, over 70% of them singletons; the top ten hold approximately 7.8%. V usage is TRBV20-1 and J usage is TRBJ2-5, with 7 bases aligning to TRBD1. This clonotype was sampled from a man between 60 and 70 years old in good health and CMV-seropositive. Sequenced: PBMCs. CDR3 nucleotide sequence: TGCAGTGCTCACAGGGGAGAGACCCAGTACTTC. This sequence encodes CSAHRGETQYF.